The T cell receptor beta chain described here comes from a study of blood T cell repertoires in COVID-19. Study context: Samples of COVID-19 (acute and convalescent) were obtained from the United States, Italy and Spain.

Clones were read by immunoSEQ multiplex PCR, and TCRdb kept only the in-frame ones, dropping some. In the table there are under 150,000 clones, more than 70% of which are singletons. CDR3 length equals 14 residues. Germline assignment: CDR1 KGHSH and CDR2 LQKENI. The germline V and J ends were trimmed by 2 bases and 5 bases, with 10 bases remaining between them. The sequencing sample was made of peripheral blood. The source is a man aged 55 to 70 with acute or convalescent COVID-19. The gene calls are TRBV18 and TRBJ1-5; D perhaps matches TRBD1 (6 bases). This CDR3 reads CASSPTSGDQPQHF. In DNA, the CDR3 is TGTGCCAGCTCACCAACGTCAGGGGATCAGCCCCAGCATTTT.